This T cell receptor beta chain was identified in a study of blood T cell repertoires in COVID-19. Turning to the study itself: T cells, B-cell-depleted T cells, or PBMCs provided the cDNA or gDNA that served as material.

Generated by immunoSEQ multiplex PCR, the TCRdb table keeps only in-frame clones and is missing some. The table includes 180,000 or so clones, 85% detected once. V was trimmed by 9 bases and J by 0 bases, leaving 16 bases between them. This CDR3 contains 14 residues. Germline CDR1 and CDR2: SGHKS and YYEKEE (reference sequence). The V call is TRBV5-5, the J call TRBJ2-7; unclear D gene. This sequence was found in a person aged 70 to 79 with COVID-19, enrolled during active disease. Sequencing was carried out using peripheral blood. The DNA of the CDR3 is TGTGCCACCATCCAGGTTCGTGGCTCCTACGAGCAGTACTTC. Translating it yields CATIQVRGSYEQYF. Full variable domain (rest looked up from reference TRBV5-5 and TRBJ2-7): DAGVTQSPTHLIKTRGQQVTLRCSPISGHKSVSWYQQVLGQGPQFIFQYYEKEERGRGNFPDRFSARQFPNYSSELNVNALLLGDSALYLCATIQVRGSYEQYFGPGTRLTVT.